The 15 T cell receptor beta chains presented below share a single source sample, sequenced in a study of T cell responses to AZD1222 COVID-19 vaccine. The assay was immunoSEQ multiplex PCR, and TCRdb's table has in-frame clones only and misses some. The repertoire has nearly 35,000 clones, approximately 80% of them found once; the top ten carry 3.5% to 5.5%. The starting material was peripheral blood, obtained 28 days after the second AZD1222 dose. The origin of the receptors is an adult who received the AZD1222 COVID-19 vaccine.

The chain joins TRBV28 to TRBJ1-2, with unresolved D. V was shortened by 2 bases and J by 4 bases, with 8 bases between the two germline ends. Germline V gene sequence: CDR1 MDHEN, CDR2 SYDVKM. The CDR3 runs to 13 residues. The CDR3 sequence: CASSLARGYGYTF. CDR3 nucleotide sequence: TGTGCCAGCAGTTTAGCCCGGGGCTATGGCTACACCTTC.

Only a few counts were recorded for this clone. The chain carries TRBV28 and TRBJ1-5, with D uncertain. From germline, CDR1 is MDHEN and CDR2 SYDVKM. Trimming cost V 5 bases and J 0 bases, with 14 bases left between them. CDR3 length: 16 amino acids. CDR3 in DNA: TGTGCCAGCAGTCTCTCCGGACGGTATAGCAATCAGCCCCAGCATTTT. As protein: CASSLSGRYSNQPQHF.

The chain couples TRBV11-2 to TRBJ2-2, with D hard to call. In germline, CDR1 is SGHAT, CDR2 FQNNGV. V was trimmed by 5 bases and J by 2 bases, leaving 21 bases between them. This CDR3 is built from 18 residues. CDR3 amino acids: CASSPRNLRVLNTGELFF. For the CDR3, the DNA is TGTGCCAGCAGCCCCCGAAATCTGCGAGTCCTTAACACCGGGGAGCTGTTTTTT. The full variable domain, with the rest looked up from reference TRBV11-2 and TRBJ2-2, is EAGVAQSPRYKIIEKRQSVAFWCNPISGHATLYWYQQILGQGPKLLIQFQNNGVVDDSQLPKDRFSAERLKGVDSTLKIQPAKLEDSAVYLCASSPRNLRVLNTGELFFGEGSRLTVL.

V is TRBV7-2 and J is TRBJ2-5; D not certain. In germline, CDR1 is SGHTA, CDR2 FQGNSA. V was cut by 1 base and J by 5 bases, with 8 bases left in between. CDR3 length: 13 residues. CDR3 nucleotides: TGTGCCAGCAGCTTAGACGCAACGGAGACCCAGTACTTC. As protein: CASSLDATETQYF.

This clone was recorded only once. This sequence joins TRBV7-9 and TRBJ2-5, with D perhaps matching TRBD1 (6 bases). Looked up from germline, CDR1 is SEHNR and CDR2 is FQNEAQ (reference sequence). Between the trimmed V and J ends, which lost 4 bases and 5 bases, there was a span of 11 bases. The CDR3 extends over 13 amino acids. Here the CDR3 reads CASSSGTLETQYF. As DNA, the CDR3 is TGTGCCAGCAGCTCAGGGACACTCGAGACCCAGTACTTC.

In DNA, the CDR3 is TGTGCCTGGACGCGAGGGTCTCACACTGAAGCTTTCTTT. Protein sequence: CAWTRGSHTEAFF. The chain couples TRBV30 to TRBJ1-1; no definite D call. The length of the CDR3 is 13 residues. Germline CDR1 GTSNPN, CDR2 SVGIG (reference sequence). V was shortened by 4 bases and J by 3 bases, with 12 bases between the two germline ends.

This clone was detected only a few times. The chain carries TRBV19 and TRBJ1-4; D not resolved. The CDR3 runs 14 residues. The V end was cut by 1 base, the J end by 8 bases, with 11 bases between. Germline CDR1 is LNHDA and CDR2 is SQIVND (reference sequence). CDR3 sequence (DNA): TGTGCCAGTAGTATAGGCGGGGTTCGAGAAAAACTGTTTTTT. Its protein product is CASSIGGVREKLFF.

The V and J genes are TRBV7-9 and TRBJ1-5, with 9 bases aligning to TRBD1. Germline-derived CDR1 and CDR2 are SEHNR and FQNEAQ (reference sequence). Germline trimming cut 5 bases from V and 2 bases from J; bases unmatched to any gene: 10. This CDR3 spans 17 amino acids. The CDR3 DNA reads as TGTGCCAGCAGCACCTTTAAACAGGGGGCGGGCAATCAGCCCCAGCATTTT. It encodes CASSTFKQGAGNQPQHF. Variable domain in full (rest from reference TRBV7-9 and TRBJ1-5): DTGVSQNPRHKITKRGQNVTFRCDPISEHNRLYWYRQTLGQGPEFLTYFQNEAQLEKSRLLSDRFSAERPKGSFSTLEIQRTEQGDSAMYLCASSTFKQGAGNQPQHFGDGTRLSIL.

This clone rates as medium-sized (0.01 to 0.1%). This chain uses TRBV27 with TRBJ2-5; D gene unclear. This CDR3 has 11 residues. Germline CDR1 and CDR2: MNHEY and SMNVEV (reference sequence). V was shortened by 4 bases and J by 1 base, with 1 base between the two germline ends. The DNA for the CDR3 is TGTGCCAGCAGTTCCCAAGAGACCCAGTACTTC. It encodes CASSSQETQYF.

Within the sample, this clone is medium-sized. The J gene is TRBJ1-1, the V gene TRBV6-5, with D unclear. V lost 4 bases and J 1 base, leaving 7 bases between the germline ends. CDR1 and CDR2 (germline): MNHEY, SVGAGI. The CDR3 has 13 residues. CDR3 bases: TGTGCCAGCAGTTCCTTGGGGAACACTGAAGCTTTCTTT. This sequence encodes CASSSLGNTEAFF.

This chain links TRBV19 with TRBJ2-2; D call uncertain. CDR1 and CDR2 (germline): LNHDA, SQIVND (reference sequence). The CDR3 spans 14 residues. V gave up 5 bases and J gave up 0 bases, with 7 bases separating them. The CDR3 reads CASSYPANTGELFF. The CDR3 DNA reads as TGTGCCAGTAGTTATCCAGCGAACACCGGGGAGCTGTTTTTT. Full variable domain (rest looked up from reference TRBV19 and TRBJ2-2): DGGITQSPKYLFRKEGQNVTLSCEQNLNHDAMYWYRQDPGQGLRLIYYSQIVNDFQKGDIAEGYSVSREKKESFPLTVTSAQKNPTAFYLCASSYPANTGELFFGEGSRLTVL.

The CDR3 spells CATQDYAGYEQYF. The CDR3, as DNA: TGTGCCACCCAGGACTACGCGGGGTACGAGCAGTACTTC. V usage is TRBV3-1 (or the pseudogene TRBV3-2) and J usage is TRBJ2-7; D might be TRBD2 (6 bases). The V end was cut by 10 bases, the J end by 4 bases, with 17 bases between. Germline assignment: CDR1 LGHDT and CDR2 YNNKEL (reference sequence). The CDR3 spans 13 residues.

In this sample, this clone turned up a few times. V gene TRBV19 combines with J gene TRBJ2-2; 7 nucleotides agree with TRBD2. Per germline, CDR1 LNHDA and CDR2 SQIVND (reference sequence). The CDR3 loop spans 14 amino acids. Unmatched junction bases numbered 4, after V lost 6 bases and J lost 3 bases. DNA of the CDR3: TGTGCCAGTAGAAGGGGAGGGGACACCGGGGAGCTGTTTTTT. Its translation: CASRRGGDTGELFF. Full variable domain (remainder filled in from reference TRBV19 and TRBJ2-2): DGGITQSPKYLFRKEGQNVTLSCEQNLNHDAMYWYRQDPGQGLRLIYYSQIVNDFQKGDIAEGYSVSREKKESFPLTVTSAQKNPTAFYLCASRRGGDTGELFFGEGSRLTVL.

This clone appeared a few times. The chain is built from TRBV11-3 and TRBJ1-2; D uncertain. Trimming cost V 8 bases and J 3 bases, with 19 bases left between them. The CDR3 contains 15 residues. The germline V gene has CDR1 SGHNT and CDR2 YENEEA. CDR3 in amino acids: CASGPSGLGYYGYTF. The CDR3 DNA reads TGTGCCAGCGGACCATCAGGATTGGGATACTATGGCTACACCTTC. Full variable domain (rest looked up from reference TRBV11-3 and TRBJ1-2): EAGVVQSPRYKIIEKKQPVAFWCNPISGHNTLYWYLQNLGQGPELLIRYENEEAVDDSQLPKDRFSAERLKGVDSTLKIQPAELGDSAVYLCASGPSGLGYYGYTFGSGTRLTVV.

This clone was found a few times. The V gene is TRBV11-3, the J gene TRBJ1-5; D unclear. Germline V gene sequence: CDR1 SGHNT, CDR2 YENEEA. This CDR3 comprises 13 residues. V was cut by 3 bases and J by 3 bases, with 6 bases left in between. In DNA form, the CDR3 reads TGTGCCAGCAGCTTTGCCCCCAATCAGCCCCAGCATTTT. It is translated as CASSFAPNQPQHF.